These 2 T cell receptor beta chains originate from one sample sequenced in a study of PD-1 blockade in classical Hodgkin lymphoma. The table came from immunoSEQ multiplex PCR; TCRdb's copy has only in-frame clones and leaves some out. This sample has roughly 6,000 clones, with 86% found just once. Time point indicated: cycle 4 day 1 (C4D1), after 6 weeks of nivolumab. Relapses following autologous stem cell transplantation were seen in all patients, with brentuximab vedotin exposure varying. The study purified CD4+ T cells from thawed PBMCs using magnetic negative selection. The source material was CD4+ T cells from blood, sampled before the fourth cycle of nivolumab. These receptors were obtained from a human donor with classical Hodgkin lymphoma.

The CDR3 region is CSVAPGLNNEQFF. The CDR3 DNA reads TGCAGCGTTGCCCCGGGACTAAACAATGAGCAGTTCTTC. This sequence joins TRBV29-1 and TRBJ2-1, with 7 positions matching TRBD2. The germline gives CDR1 SQVTM, CDR2 ANQGSEA. V lost 4 bases and J lost 5; bases outside the gene matches: 5. This CDR3 is built from 13 residues.

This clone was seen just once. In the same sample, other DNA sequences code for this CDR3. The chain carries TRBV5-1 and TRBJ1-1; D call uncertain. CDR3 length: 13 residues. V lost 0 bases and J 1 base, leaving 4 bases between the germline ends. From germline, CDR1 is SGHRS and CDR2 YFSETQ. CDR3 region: CASSLGGNTEAFF. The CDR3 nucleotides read TGCGCCAGCAGCTTGGGGGGGAACACTGAAGCTTTCTTT.